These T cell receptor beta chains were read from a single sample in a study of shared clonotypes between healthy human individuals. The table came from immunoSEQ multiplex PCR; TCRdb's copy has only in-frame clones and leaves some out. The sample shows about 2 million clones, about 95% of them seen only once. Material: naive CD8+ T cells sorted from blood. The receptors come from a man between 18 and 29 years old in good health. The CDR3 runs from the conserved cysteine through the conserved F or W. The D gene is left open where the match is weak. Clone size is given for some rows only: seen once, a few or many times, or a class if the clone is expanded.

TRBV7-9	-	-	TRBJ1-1	TGTGCCAGCAGCTTAGTCGACGGGGAAAGGACTGAAGCTTTCTTT	CASSLVDGERTEAFF
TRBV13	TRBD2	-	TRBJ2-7	TGTGCCAGCAGCCCGGGGGGGAGCTCCTACGAGCAGTACTTC	CASSPGGSSYEQYF
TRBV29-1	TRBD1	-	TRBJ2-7	TGCAGCGCCAAGGACAGGGATTCCTACGAGCAGTACTTC	CSAKDRDSYEQYF
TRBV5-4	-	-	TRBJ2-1	TGTGCCAGCAGCGGAGGGGGGATCGGCTCCTACAATGAGCAGTTCTTC	CASSGGGIGSYNEQFF
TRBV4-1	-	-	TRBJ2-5	TGCGCCAGCGGGACGGGCATTCAAGAGACCCAGTACTTC	CASGTGIQETQYF
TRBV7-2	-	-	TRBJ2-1	TGTGCCAGCAGCTTAGTGACCCGCATATCGGGCAATGAGCAGTTCTTC	CASSLVTRISGNEQFF
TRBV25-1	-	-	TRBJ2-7	TGTGCCAGCAGTGAAGCAGGTTCACCCTACGAGCAGTACTTC	CASSEAGSPYEQYF
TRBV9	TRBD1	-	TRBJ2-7	TGTGCCAGCAGCCCACTCTTAACAGGGGCCGAGCAGTACTTC	CASSPLLTGAEQYF
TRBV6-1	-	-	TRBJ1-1	TGTGCCAGCAGTGAAGCGGCCAGGAACACTGAAGCTTTCTTT	CASSEAARNTEAFF
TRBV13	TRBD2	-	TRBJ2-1	TGTGCCAGCAGCGCACGACTAGCGGGGTTGGTGGAGGAGCAGTTCTTC	CASSARLAGLVEEQFF
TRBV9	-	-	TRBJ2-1	TGTGCCAGCAGCGCGGGAGCCGGGACTTTTGAGCAGTTCTTC	CASSAGAGTFEQFF
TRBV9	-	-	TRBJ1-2	TGTGCCAGCAGCGCCCCAGGGGCGGGCTATGGCTACACCTTC	CASSAPGAGYGYTF
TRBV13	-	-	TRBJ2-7	TGTGCCAGCAGCCCCCCAAGGGCCTCCTACGAGCAGTACTTC	CASSPPRASYEQYF
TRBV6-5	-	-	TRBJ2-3	TGTGCCAGCAGTACGGTGGGGGGCACAGATACGCAGTATTTT	CASSTVGGTDTQYF
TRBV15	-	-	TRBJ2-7	TGTGCCACCAGCAGAGGGACAGGACCGGGGGACGAGCAGTACTTC	CATSRGTGPGDEQYF
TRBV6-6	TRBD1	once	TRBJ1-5	TGTGCCAGCAGGGAGGGGACAGGGAACCAGCCCCAGCATTTT	CASREGTGNQPQHF
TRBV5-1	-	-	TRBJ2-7	TGCGCCAGCAGCTTGGCAGGGAACGAGCAGTACTTC	CASSLAGNEQYF
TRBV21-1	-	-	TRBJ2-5	TGTGCCAGCAGGGATCCTGAAAAGGGACTAGCGGAAGAGAGCCAGTACTTC	CASRDPEKGLAEESQYF
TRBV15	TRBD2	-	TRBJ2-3	TGTGCCACCAGCAGCCCACTAGCGGGAGGGATAAGCACAGATACGCAGTATTTT	CATSSPLAGGISTDTQYF
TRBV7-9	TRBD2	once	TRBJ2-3	TGTGCCAGCAGAGATCTAGCGGGACTCACAGATACGCAGTATTTT	CASRDLAGLTDTQYF
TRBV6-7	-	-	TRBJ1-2	TGTGCCAGCATGCGACAGGTGAACTCTGGCTACACCTTC	CASMRQVNSGYTF
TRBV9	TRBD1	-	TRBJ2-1	TGTGCCAGCAGCTACGGACAGGGGAGGAATGAGCAGTTCTTC	CASSYGQGRNEQFF
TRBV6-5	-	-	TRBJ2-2	TGTGCCAGCAGTTACTCTGGTCGTCACGTCGCCGGGGAGCTGTTTTTT	CASSYSGRHVAGELFF
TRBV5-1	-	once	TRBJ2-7	TGCGCCAGCAGCTTGGCTCAGGGGCGAGGGGCCTACGAGCAGTACTTC	CASSLAQGRGAYEQYF
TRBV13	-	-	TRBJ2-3	TGTGCCAGCAGCTTCGAGTCCACAGATACGCAGTATTTT	CASSFESTDTQYF
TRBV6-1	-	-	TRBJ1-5	TGTGCCAGCAGTGAAGTTCCATTAACTAATCAGCCCCAGCATTTT	CASSEVPLTNQPQHF
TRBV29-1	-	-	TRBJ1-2	TGCAGCGTTGAATTGGGGGTGCCTAACTATGGCTACACCTTC	CSVELGVPNYGYTF
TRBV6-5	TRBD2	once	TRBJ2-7	TGTGCCAGCAGTCTAGCGGGAGTGTACGAGCAGTACTTC	CASSLAGVYEQYF